These 25 T cell receptor beta chains share one sample of origin, sequenced in a study of control samples from healthy donors and cancer patients. The assay was immunoSEQ multiplex PCR, and TCRdb's table has in-frame clones only and misses some. Among 100,000 to 150,000 clones listed, around 90% were seen once. The sequenced material came from blood. These TCRs come from a man aged 35-49 years in good health.

The V and J genes are TRBV27 and TRBJ2-7; D unresolved. Between the trimmed V and J ends, which lost 5 bases and 2 bases, there was a span of 10 bases. CDR3 length: 13 residues. Per germline, CDR1 MNHEY and CDR2 SMNVEV (reference sequence). The CDR3 sequence is CASSPTVAYEQYF. DNA for the CDR3: TGTGCCAGCAGTCCGACGGTGGCCTACGAGCAGTACTTC.

This sequence joins TRBV5-5 and TRBJ1-5; D remains unclear. The germline V and J ends were trimmed by 0 bases and 1 base, with 14 bases remaining between them. This CDR3 has 17 amino acids. Germline values: CDR1 SGHKS, CDR2 YYEKEE (reference sequence). The CDR3 loop is CASSLAFQSQSNQPQHF. CDR3 DNA sequence: TGTGCCAGCAGCTTGGCCTTTCAGTCCCAGAGCAATCAGCCCCAGCATTTT.

The CDR3 spells CASSGTTTGTINSPLHF. The CDR3 nucleotides read TGTGCCAGCAGTGGGACAACAACCGGGACGATTAATTCACCCCTCCACTTT. J is TRBJ1-6 and V is TRBV2; D perhaps matches TRBD1 (5 bases). CDR1 SNHLY and CDR2 FYNNEI come from the germline V gene. The CDR3 extends over 17 amino acids. V lost 4 bases and J lost 6, with 19 bases in between.

This chain connects TRBV6-6 to TRBJ1-2; 12 nucleotides align to TRBD1. The germline V gene has CDR1 MNHNY and CDR2 SVGAGI (reference sequence). The V and J ends lost 5 bases and 7 bases, in that order; junction bases with no gene match: 11. CDR3 length: 16 amino acids. The CDR3 protein is CASSPQRGQGAGGYTF. In DNA, the CDR3 is TGTGCCAGCAGTCCCCAGAGGGGACAGGGGGCGGGTGGCTACACCTTC.

The rearrangement joins TRBV5-4 to TRBJ2-3, with no clear D. The CDR3 runs to 13 residues. Trimming removed 6 bases from V and 2 bases from J, with 10 bases in between. The germline CDR1 and CDR2 sequences are SGHNT and YYREEE (reference sequence). The chain's CDR3 is CASTPLSTDTQYF. The CDR3 DNA follows: TGTGCCAGCACCCCTTTGTCCACAGATACGCAGTATTTT.

J is TRBJ1-3 and V is TRBV7-2; D not certain. Germline V gene sequence: CDR1 SGHTA, CDR2 FQGNSA. V lost 3 bases to trimming and J lost 1 base, with 7 bases between them. The CDR3 totals 14 residues. Here the CDR3 DNA reads TGTGCCAGCAGCTTGAAAGGATCTGGAAACACCATATATTTT. Translation: CASSLKGSGNTIYF.

J is TRBJ1-1 and V is TRBV7-9; possible D gene TRBD1, 5 bases. The CDR3 is made up of 14 amino acids. Trimming cost V 3 bases and J 6 bases, with 14 bases left between them. Per germline, CDR1 SEHNR and CDR2 FQNEAQ (reference sequence). The CDR3 here is CASSLGELISEAFF. CDR3 sequence (DNA): TGTGCCAGCAGCTTGGGGGAATTGATCTCTGAAGCTTTCTTT. Supplemented by reference TRBV7-9 and TRBJ1-1, the full variable domain reads DTGVSQNPRHKITKRGQNVTFRCDPISEHNRLYWYRQTLGQGPEFLTYFQNEAQLEKSRLLSDRFSAERPKGSFSTLEIQRTEQGDSAMYLCASSLGELISEAFFGQGTRLTVV.

Details on this clone: Sequence at one end of the junction differs from germline and may be a read error. V and J are TRBV19 and TRBJ1-2; TRBD1 agrees at 7 bases. This CDR3 is 14 amino acids long. Per germline, CDR1 LNHDA and CDR2 SQIVND (reference sequence). CDR3 coding DNA: TGTGCCAGCAGTAGGCCCGGGACAGTATATGGCTACACCTTC. It codes for CASSRPGTVYGYTF. Drawing the rest from reference TRBV19 and TRBJ1-2, the complete variable domain is DGGITQSPKYLFRKEGQNVTLSCEQNLNHDAMYWYRQDPGQGLRLIYYSQIVNDFQKGDIAEGYSVSREKKESFPLTVTSAQKNPTAFYLCASSRPGTVYGYTFGSGTRLTVV.

The chain carries TRBV18 and TRBJ2-1, with 8 bases identical to TRBD1. Looked up from germline, CDR1 is KGHSH and CDR2 is LQKENI. This CDR3 is 15 amino acids long. Trimming at V came to 3 bases and at J to 4 bases, leaving 5 bases not matched to a gene. The CDR3 nucleotides are TGTGCCAGCTCACCTCGAGGACAGGGATACAATGAGCAGTTCTTC. Translating it yields CASSPRGQGYNEQFF.

The gene calls are TRBV19 and TRBJ1-5; D remains unclear. Trimming took 3 bases from V and 5 from J, leaving 8 bases between them. Germline CDR1 reads LNHDA; CDR2 reads SQIVND (reference sequence). The CDR3 extends over 13 amino acids. CDR3: CASSIFPHQPQHF. The CDR3 DNA sequence: TGTGCCAGTAGTATTTTTCCCCATCAGCCCCAGCATTTT. Complete variable domain (other parts from reference TRBV19 and TRBJ1-5): DGGITQSPKYLFRKEGQNVTLSCEQNLNHDAMYWYRQDPGQGLRLIYYSQIVNDFQKGDIAEGYSVSREKKESFPLTVTSAQKNPTAFYLCASSIFPHQPQHFGDGTRLSIL.

The chain has TRBV10-1 and TRBJ2-2, with a tentative D call TRBD2 (5 bases). Trimming pared 6 bases from V and 4 bases from J, leaving 6 bases between. The CDR3 contains 12 residues. Germline V gives CDR1 WNHNN, CDR2 SYGVQD (reference sequence). Here the CDR3 reads CASSRGTGELFF. In DNA, the CDR3 is TGCGCCAGCAGCCGGGGCACCGGGGAGCTGTTTTTT.

The genes are TRBV6-2 or TRBV6-3 and TRBJ1-5; the D gene is possibly TRBD1 (5 bases). The ends were cut back, 4 bases at V and 3 bases at J, with 13 bases in the middle. The CDR3 contains 15 residues. In germline, CDR1 is MNHEY, CDR2 SVGEGT. The CDR3 spells CASSSREEHNQPQHF. DNA of the CDR3: TGTGCCAGCAGTTCCAGGGAAGAGCACAATCAGCCCCAGCATTTT.

V usage is TRBV3-1 (or the pseudogene TRBV3-2) and J usage is TRBJ2-3; D is uncertain. Per the germline V gene, CDR1 is LGHDT and CDR2 is YNNKEL (reference sequence). The CDR3 spans 16 residues. Trimming pared 4 bases from V and 2 bases from J, leaving 16 bases between. In DNA, the CDR3 is TGTGCCAGCAGCCCTTCAAACGAAGGGCCCACAGATACGCAGTATTTT. As protein: CASSPSNEGPTDTQYF.

This rearrangement joins TRBV5-1 to TRBJ1-6; D unresolved. Germline CDR1 reads SGHRS; CDR2 reads YFSETQ. The CDR3 loop spans 14 amino acids. V was pared by 0 bases and J by 8 bases, with 9 bases between. The chain's CDR3 is CASSLEGGDSPLHF. Here the CDR3 DNA reads TGCGCCAGCAGCTTGGAAGGTGGGGATTCACCCCTCCACTTT.

This chain uses TRBV28 with TRBJ2-1; D is undetermined. V dropped 5 bases and J dropped 8 bases, with 13 bases sitting between them. CDR1 MDHEN and CDR2 SYDVKM come from the germline V gene. CDR3 size: 13 residues. The CDR3 DNA sequence: TGTGCCAGCAGTCAACCCGTCAACGATGAGCAGTTCTTC. This encodes CASSQPVNDEQFF.

This sequence joins TRBV7-9 and TRBJ1-4; D ambiguous. CDR3 length: 16 amino acids. V was pared by 1 base and J by 0 bases, with 9 bases between. From germline, CDR1 is SEHNR and CDR2 FQNEAQ (reference sequence). The CDR3 reads CASSLVERTTNEKLFF. The CDR3 DNA reads as TGTGCCAGCAGCTTAGTGGAACGGACAACTAATGAAAAACTGTTTTTT.

This chain links TRBV18 with TRBJ2-2, with D uncertain. This CDR3 comprises 16 residues. The V gene's germline CDR1 is KGHSH and CDR2 LQKENI. V lost 3 bases and J 0 bases, leaving 11 bases between the germline ends. The CDR3 DNA is TGTGCCAGCTCACCGGGTCCGATTCCGAACACCGGGGAGCTGTTTTTT. Its translation is CASSPGPIPNTGELFF.

This chain joins TRBV20-1 and TRBJ2-1; 8 nucleotides line up with TRBD2. The CDR3 has 16 amino acids. The junction had 10 bases not matched to a gene; V was cut back by 3 bases and J by 3 bases. Germline CDR1 is DFQATT and CDR2 is SNEGSKA (reference sequence). CDR3 residues: CSASFQRGSVYNEQFF. The CDR3, as DNA: TGCAGTGCTAGTTTCCAGCGGGGGTCGGTCTACAATGAGCAGTTCTTC.

The J gene is TRBJ1-6, the V gene TRBV14, with D unresolved. From germline, CDR1 is SGHDN and CDR2 FVKESK. The CDR3 covers 12 residues. V shed 4 bases and J shed 14 bases, with 12 bases lying between them. CDR3 protein: CASSPGGWALHF. CDR3 coding DNA: TGTGCCAGCAGCCCTGGAGGCTGGGCCCTCCACTTT.

V usage is TRBV30 and J usage is TRBJ1-1, with 7 bases matching TRBD1. V lost 5 bases and J lost 4; bases outside the gene matches: 10. This CDR3 has 14 residues. Germline V gives CDR1 GTSNPN, CDR2 SVGIG (reference sequence). The CDR3 region is CAWGGRGYLTEAFF. The CDR3 bases are TGTGCCTGGGGTGGCAGGGGGTATCTCACTGAAGCTTTCTTT.

V and J are TRBV2 and TRBJ1-6, with unresolved D. Germline-derived CDR1 and CDR2 are SNHLY and FYNNEI. This CDR3 is 17 amino acids long. Trimming removed 2 bases at V and 0 bases at J, with 11 bases between. DNA of the CDR3: TGTGCCAGCAGTGAATATGCTAGGAGCTCCTATAATTCACCCCTCCACTTT. Its translation is CASSEYARSSYNSPLHF.

This chain uses TRBV9 with TRBJ2-3; D not certain. V lost 3 bases and J 2 bases, leaving 10 bases between the germline ends. The CDR3 has 14 amino acids. The germline V gene has CDR1 SGDLS and CDR2 YYNGEE. CDR3 sequence: CASSADLSTDTQYF. The CDR3 DNA is TGTGCCAGCAGCGCCGACTTGTCCACAGATACGCAGTATTTT.

V is TRBV5-6 and J is TRBJ1-6; D remains ambiguous. CDR3 length: 17 residues. V shed 1 base and J shed 7 bases, with 18 bases lying between them. Germline values: CDR1 SGHDT, CDR2 YYEEEE. In nucleotides, the CDR3 is TGTGCCAGCAGCTTGAGTTGGAGAGGCGCGGAAAATTCACCCCTCCACTTT. It specifies CASSLSWRGAENSPLHF.

In its sample, this clone was seen once. The chain has TRBV5-1 and TRBJ2-2; D is undetermined. V lost 2 bases, J lost 4 bases, and 15 bases lay in between. The CDR3 totals 16 residues. Germline lookup yields CDR1 SGHRS and CDR2 YFSETQ. CDR3 sequence (DNA): TGCGCCAGCAGCTTTATAGGTCTGACCCCCACCGGGGAGCTGTTTTTT. Its translation: CASSFIGLTPTGELFF.

V usage is TRBV7-9 and J usage is TRBJ1-2, with D unclear. This CDR3 is built from 12 residues. CDR1 and CDR2 from the germline V gene are SEHNR and FQNEAQ (reference sequence). Trimming cost V 5 bases and J 6 bases, with 10 bases left between them. This CDR3 reads CASSPGVDGYTF. The CDR3 DNA is TGTGCCAGCAGCCCCGGGGTAGATGGCTACACCTTC.